These 28 T cell receptor beta chains came from one sample sequenced in a study of blood T cells in healthy people across ages. A second PCR, run for about 7 to 11 cycles, used a sample-barcoded 5' primer plus a J-beta primer mix. One entry per CDR3 protein results from TCRdb running MiXCR on the 5' RACE reads. The sample comprises roughly 700,000 distinct CDR3 sequences, approximately 49% of which are singletons, and roughly 34% rests with the top ten. The specimen sequenced was blood. The receptor source for this set is a woman in her sixties in good health.

Turning to this clonotype: A much larger clone sits a single nucleotide away, making a read error possible. This rearrangement joins TRBV6-2 or TRBV6-3 to TRBJ2-1; a weak D match, TRBD2 (6 bases). Trimming cost V 2 bases and J 3 bases, with 11 bases left between them. The germline CDR1 and CDR2 sequences are MNHEY and SVGEGT. This CDR3 is 15 amino acids long. The CDR3 region is CASSYGGAGYNEQFF. The CDR3 coding sequence is TGTGCCAGCAGTTACGGCGGGGCCGGCTACAATGAGCAGTTCTTC.

This clonotype was recorded at least ten times. This sequence joins TRBV5-6 and TRBJ2-1; 7 positions agree with TRBD1. Germline V gene data show CDR1 as SGHDT and CDR2 as YYEEEE. This CDR3 contains 12 residues. V lost 6 bases to trimming and J lost 6 bases; unmatched junction nucleotides: 3. CDR3 nucleotides: TGTGCCAGCACCTACAGGGGCAATGAGCAGTTCTTC. This codes for CASTYRGNEQFF.

Comments on this clonotype: At one end, the junction sequence differs from germline, possibly due to a read error. The chain employs TRBV29-1 and TRBJ1-1; 9 bases agree with TRBD1. Germline V gene lookup returns CDR1 SQVTM and CDR2 ANQGSEA. CDR3 length: 12 amino acids. The CDR3 DNA sequence: TGCAGCACAGGACAGGGGAACGCTGAAGCTTTCTTT. Its protein is CSTGQGNAEAFF.

V gene TRBV6-2 or TRBV6-3 combines with J gene TRBJ2-4; TRBD1 aligns across 9 bases. The J call may be incorrect, as the DNA end agrees better with TRBJ2-7. Germline assignment: CDR1 MNHEY and CDR2 SVGEGT. The CDR3 runs to 15 residues. The CDR3 nucleotides are TGTGCCAGCAGAGCAACCGGGACAGGGCACTACGAGCAGTACTTC. Translating it yields CASRATGTGHYEQYF.

This chain uses TRBV20-1 with TRBJ2-3; possible D gene TRBD2, 6 bases. The V end lost 3 bases, the J end lost 0 bases, and 13 bases lay between the germline ends. Germline V lookup: CDR1 DFQATT, CDR2 SNEGSKA (reference sequence). CDR3 length: 15 amino acids. CDR3 region: CSASSRRESTDTQYF. Written as DNA, the CDR3 is TGCAGTGCTAGTTCGCGGCGGGAAAGCACAGATACGCAGTATTTT.

As to this clonotype: Compared with germline, one end of the junction differs, possibly owing to a read error. The J gene is TRBJ2-5, the V gene TRBV27; possibly TRBD2 for D (5 bases). CDR1 is MNHEY and CDR2 is SMNVEV in the germline V gene (reference sequence). This CDR3 contains 14 residues. The CDR3 here is CASSLFGLQEPQYF. CDR3 in DNA: TGTGCCAGCAGTTTATTCGGACTGCAAGAGCCCCAGTACTTC.

The genes are TRBV2 and TRBJ2-3, with no clear D. Germline assignment: CDR1 SNHLY and CDR2 FYNNEI. V was clipped by 8 bases and J by 1 base, with 16 bases between them. The CDR3 spans 15 residues. The CDR3 DNA sequence: TGTGCCAGCCCTGCTGCTGAAGATGGCACAGATACGCAGTATTTT. Protein sequence: CASPAAEDGTDTQYF.

This clonotype has a handful of counts. This rearrangement joins TRBV4-2 to TRBJ2-5; 14 positions agree with TRBD2. The CDR3 is 17 amino acids. Germline loops: CDR1 LGHNA, CDR2 YNFKEQ. V lost 1 base to trimming and J lost 5 bases; unmatched junction nucleotides: 6. CDR3 sequence: CASSQGPGLAGVETQYF. In nucleotides, the CDR3 is TGTGCCAGCAGCCAAGGGCCGGGACTAGCGGGAGTTGAGACCCAGTACTTC.

The gene calls are TRBV12-3 or TRBV12-4 and TRBJ2-3, with TRBD2 matching over 11 bases. This CDR3 spans 13 amino acids. The V and J ends lost 8 bases and 8 bases, in that order; junction bases with no gene match: 6. The chain's CDR3 is CASRGLAGGTQYF. For the CDR3, the DNA is TGTGCCAGCCGTGGACTAGCGGGCGGTACGCAGTATTTT.

J is TRBJ2-5 and V is TRBV12-3 or TRBV12-4, with 7 bases matching TRBD2. V lost 6 bases, J lost 2 bases, and 9 bases stayed unmatched. The CDR3 has 15 amino acids. The CDR3: CASRLRASGQETQYF. The CDR3, as DNA: TGTGCCAGCAGGTTACGTGCTAGCGGACAAGAGACCCAGTACTTC.

The chain employs TRBV2 and TRBJ2-1, with 13 bases identical to TRBD2. The CDR3 spans 14 residues. J gave up 9 bases and V 10 bases, and 9 bases lay outside the gene matches. CDR1 is SNHLY and CDR2 is FYNNEI in the germline V gene. The CDR3, as DNA: TGTGCCATCCGGATAAGGACTAGCGGGGGTGAGCAGTTCTTC. Its translation: CAIRIRTSGGEQFF.

This clonotype turned up a few times. The chain uses TRBV12-3 or TRBV12-4 and TRBJ2-1; 11 bases align to TRBD2. The V segment lost 10 bases and the J segment 6 bases; nucleotides outside the gene matches: 11. CDR3 length: 15 amino acids. The CDR3, as DNA: TGTGCCATTCCCCTGTATGGGACTAGCGGCAATGAGCAGTTCTTC. Protein product: CAIPLYGTSGNEQFF.

The rearrangement links TRBV27 to TRBJ1-6; tentative D call: TRBD1 (6 bases). CDR1 is MNHEY and CDR2 is SMNVEV in the germline V gene (reference sequence). This CDR3 is 16 amino acids long. V gave up 4 bases and J gave up 7 bases, with 17 bases separating them. This chain's CDR3 is CASSSTGRQKNSPLHF. DNA of the CDR3: TGTGCCAGCAGTTCGACAGGACGGCAGAAGAATTCACCCCTCCACTTT.

The chain combines TRBV4-2 with TRBJ1-1; D not certain. Per germline, CDR1 LGHNA and CDR2 YNFKEQ. There are 14 residues in the CDR3. Deletions cut 1 base from V and 1 base from J, with 7 bases between. CDR3 protein: CASSQGASNTEAFF. The CDR3 region has the DNA TGTGCCAGCAGCCAAGGGGCCTCGAACACTGAAGCTTTCTTT.

The chain couples TRBV2 to TRBJ2-1, with D hard to call. CDR1 and CDR2 from the germline V gene are SNHLY and FYNNEI. This CDR3 is 12 amino acids long. Trimming left V 1 base short and J 12 bases short, with 10 bases between. CDR3 loop: CASSEGGSRQFF. The CDR3 DNA reads TGTGCCAGCAGTGAAGGTGGCTCTCGGCAGTTCTTC.

This chain's CDR3 is CASSLSLGTDTQYF. CDR3 in DNA: TGTGCCAGCAGTTTATCGTTGGGCACAGATACGCAGTATTTT. The chain combines TRBV27 with TRBJ2-3; no reliable D call. Per the germline V gene, CDR1 is MNHEY and CDR2 is SMNVEV (reference sequence). V was cut by 0 bases and J by 1 base, with 5 bases left in between. The CDR3 spans 14 residues.

The chain recombines TRBV5-4 with TRBJ2-2; D not certain. V lost 0 bases and J lost 6, with 9 bases in between. CDR3 size: 14 residues. Germline loops: CDR1 SGHNT, CDR2 YYREEE (reference sequence). The CDR3 here is CASSLGDPSGELFF. DNA of the CDR3: TGTGCCAGCAGCTTGGGAGACCCATCCGGGGAGCTGTTTTTT.

The V and J genes are TRBV4-3 and TRBJ2-3, with D possibly called TRBD1 or TRBD2 (5 bases each). Looked up from germline, CDR1 is LGHNA and CDR2 is YSLEER. The CDR3 loop spans 14 amino acids. V gave up 8 bases and J gave up 0 bases, with 12 bases separating them. The CDR3 nucleotides are TGCGCCAGCGCTAGGGACCTCAGCACAGATACGCAGTATTTT. Amino acid sequence: CASARDLSTDTQYF.

This clonotype has only a few counts. This chain links TRBV5-1 with TRBJ2-1, with 12 bases identical to TRBD2. Germline lookup yields CDR1 SGHRS and CDR2 YFSETQ. The J segment lost 4 bases and the V segment lost 3 bases, leaving 17 bases of the junction unmatched. CDR3 length: 20 residues. The CDR3 spells CASSSHNPSGRAFGYNEQFF. The DNA of the CDR3 is TGCGCCAGCAGCTCCCACAATCCTAGCGGGAGGGCCTTTGGGTACAATGAGCAGTTCTTC. Full variable domain (rest looked up from reference TRBV5-1 and TRBJ2-1): KAGVTQTPRYLIKTRGQQVTLSCSPISGHRSVSWYQQTPGQGLQFLFEYFSETQRNKGNFPGRFSGRQFSNSRSEMNVSTLELGDSALYLCASSSHNPSGRAFGYNEQFFGPGTRLTVL.

This rearrangement joins TRBV6-6 to TRBJ1-2, with D uncertain. Trimming removed 4 bases at V and 6 bases at J, with 6 bases between. Germline CDR1 and CDR2: MNHNY and SVGAGI (reference sequence). The CDR3 covers 11 residues. The CDR3 coding sequence is TGTGCCAGCAGTTCCACGGATGGCTACACCTTC. Its translation is CASSSTDGYTF.

About this clonotype itself: This clone may be a read error of a much larger clone one base away. The CDR3 bases are TGTGCCAGCAGCAAGGGGAAGGAGGACGAGCAGTACTTC. As protein: CASSKGKEDEQYF. This chain uses TRBV3-1 with TRBJ2-7; D may correspond to TRBD1 or TRBD2 (5 bases each). The CDR3 totals 13 residues. Germline V gene sequence: CDR1 LGHDT, CDR2 YNNKEL (reference sequence). Trimming removed 5 bases from V and 5 bases from J, with 13 bases in between.

This clonotype came up a few times. The chain employs TRBV11-3 and TRBJ2-3; the D gene is possibly TRBD2 (5 bases). Germline V gives CDR1 SGHNT, CDR2 YENEEA. This CDR3 spans 14 amino acids. The V and J ends lost 5 bases and 3 bases respectively, with 12 bases between them. The DNA for the CDR3 is TGTGCCAGCAGCGTAACGGGGTCAACAGATACGCAGTATTTT. Translated, it gives CASSVTGSTDTQYF.

This clonotype was counted ten times or more. The chain links TRBV4-3 to TRBJ2-3; tentatively, D is TRBD1 or TRBD2 (5 bases each). The V gene's germline CDR1 is LGHNA and CDR2 YSLEER. V lost 1 base to trimming and J lost 3 bases, with 17 bases between them. The CDR3 length is 17 residues. The DNA for the CDR3 is TGCGCCAGCAGCCAAGCGGGGACGGGGAAGGTGACAGATACGCAGTATTTT. It encodes CASSQAGTGKVTDTQYF.

This clonotype was seen a few times. The CDR3 DNA follows: TGTGCCAGCATCGGGACAGGGAATATCTACGAGCAGTACTTC. Translating it yields CASIGTGNIYEQYF. The rearrangement links TRBV2 to TRBJ2-5; 9 bases are shared with TRBD1. The J call could be wrong; TRBJ2-7 is a better fit for the DNA end. The germline V gene encodes CDR1 SNHLY and CDR2 FYNNEI. CDR3 length equals 14 residues.

The chain is built from TRBV7-6 and TRBJ2-4; possible D gene TRBD1, 5 bases. CDR3 length: 19 residues. Germline lookup yields CDR1 SGHVS and CDR2 FNYEAQ. Trimming took off 1 base at V and 2 bases at J, with 21 bases between the two ends. The CDR3 DNA follows: TGTGCCAGCAGCTTAGATGCTACAGGTTCAGAGGCAACCAAAAACATTCAGTACTTC. Its translation: CASSLDATGSEATKNIQYF.

This rearrangement joins TRBV6-2 or TRBV6-3 to TRBJ2-5, with 7 positions matching TRBD1. The germline V gene encodes CDR1 MNHEY and CDR2 SVGEGT. Trimming took 0 bases from V and 4 from J; bases not matched to a gene: 8. The CDR3 totals 16 residues. Here the CDR3 reads CASSYSTGFVRETQYF. CDR3 coding DNA: TGTGCCAGCAGTTACTCGACAGGGTTTGTACGAGAGACCCAGTACTTC.

The chain is built from TRBV28 and TRBJ2-5, with TRBD1 matching 8 bases. Germline CDR1 MDHEN, CDR2 SYDVKM. Trimming removed 3 bases from V and 2 bases from J; junction bases left unmatched: 5. This CDR3 is built from 15 residues. CDR3 residues: CASSLGTGIQETQYF. As DNA, the CDR3 is TGTGCCAGCAGTTTGGGGACAGGCATTCAAGAGACCCAGTACTTC.

The chain is built from TRBV6-5 and TRBJ2-1; D remains unclear. V was clipped by 6 bases and J by 10 bases, with 10 bases between them. Germline V CDR1 and CDR2: MNHEY, SVGAGI. The CDR3 totals 11 residues. The CDR3 nucleotides are TGTGCCAGCAGGACCGCCAGGGAGCAGTTCTTC. Translating gives CASRTAREQFF.